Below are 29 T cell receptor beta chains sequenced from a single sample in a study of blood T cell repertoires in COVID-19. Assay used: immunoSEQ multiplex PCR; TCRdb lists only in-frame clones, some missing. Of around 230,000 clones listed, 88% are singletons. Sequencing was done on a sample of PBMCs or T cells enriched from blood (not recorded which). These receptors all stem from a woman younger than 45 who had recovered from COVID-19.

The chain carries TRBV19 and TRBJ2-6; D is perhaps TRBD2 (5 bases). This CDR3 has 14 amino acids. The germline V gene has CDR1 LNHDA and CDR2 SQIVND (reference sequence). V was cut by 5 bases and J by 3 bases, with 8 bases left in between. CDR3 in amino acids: CASSDGNGANVLTF. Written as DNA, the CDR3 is TGTGCCAGTAGTGACGGGAATGGGGCCAACGTCCTGACTTTC.

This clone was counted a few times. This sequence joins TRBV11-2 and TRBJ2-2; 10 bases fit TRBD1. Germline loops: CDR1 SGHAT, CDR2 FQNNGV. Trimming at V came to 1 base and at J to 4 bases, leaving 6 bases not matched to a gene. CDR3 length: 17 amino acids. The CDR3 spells CASSLAPGQGPTGELFF. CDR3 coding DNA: TGTGCCAGCAGCTTAGCTCCGGGACAGGGGCCCACCGGGGAGCTGTTTTTT.

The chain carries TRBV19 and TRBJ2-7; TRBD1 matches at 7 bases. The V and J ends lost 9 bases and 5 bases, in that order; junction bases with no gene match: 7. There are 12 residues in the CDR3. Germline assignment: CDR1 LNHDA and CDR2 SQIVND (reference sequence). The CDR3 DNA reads TGTGCCAGCCGACAGGGACCCCACGAGCAGTACTTC. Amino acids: CASRQGPHEQYF. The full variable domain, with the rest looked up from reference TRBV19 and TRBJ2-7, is DGGITQSPKYLFRKEGQNVTLSCEQNLNHDAMYWYRQDPGQGLRLIYYSQIVNDFQKGDIAEGYSVSREKKESFPLTVTSAQKNPTAFYLCASRQGPHEQYFGPGTRLTVT.

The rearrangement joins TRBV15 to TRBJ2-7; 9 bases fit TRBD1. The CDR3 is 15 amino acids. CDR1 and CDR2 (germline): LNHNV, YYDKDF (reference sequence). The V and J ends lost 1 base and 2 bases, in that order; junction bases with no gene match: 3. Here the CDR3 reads CATSRARDRAYEQYF. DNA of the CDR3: TGTGCCACCAGCAGAGCCCGGGACAGGGCCTACGAGCAGTACTTC.

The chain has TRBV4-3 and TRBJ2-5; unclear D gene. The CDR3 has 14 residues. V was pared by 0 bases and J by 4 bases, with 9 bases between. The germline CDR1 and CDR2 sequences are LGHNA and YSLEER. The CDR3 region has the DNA TGCGCCAGCAGCCAAGATACGAGTCGAGAGACCCAGTACTTC. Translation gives CASSQDTSRETQYF.

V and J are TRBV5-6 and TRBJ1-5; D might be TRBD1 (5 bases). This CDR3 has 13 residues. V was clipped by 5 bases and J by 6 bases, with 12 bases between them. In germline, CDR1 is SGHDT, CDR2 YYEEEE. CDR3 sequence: CASSRDSTQPQHF. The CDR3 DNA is TGTGCCAGCAGTCGGGACTCCACTCAGCCCCAGCATTTT. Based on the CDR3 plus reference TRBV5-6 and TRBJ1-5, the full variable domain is DAGVTQSPTHLIKTRGQQVTLRCSPKSGHDTVSWYQQALGQGPQFIFQYYEEEERQRGNFPDRFSGHQFPNYSSELNVNALLLGDSALYLCASSRDSTQPQHFGDGTRLSIL.

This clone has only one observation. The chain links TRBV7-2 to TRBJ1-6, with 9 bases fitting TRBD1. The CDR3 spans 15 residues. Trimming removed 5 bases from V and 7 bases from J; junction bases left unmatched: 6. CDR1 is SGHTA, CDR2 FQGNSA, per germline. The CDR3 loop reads CASSPTGGKNSPLHF. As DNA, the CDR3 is TGTGCCAGCAGCCCGACAGGGGGGAAAAATTCACCCCTCCACTTT. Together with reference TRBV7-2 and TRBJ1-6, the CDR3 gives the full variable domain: GAGVSQSPSNKVTEKGKDVELRCDPISGHTALYWYRQSLGQGLEFLIYFQGNSAPDKSGLPSDRFSAERTGGSVSTLTIQRTQQEDSAVYLCASSPTGGKNSPLHFGNGTRLTVT.

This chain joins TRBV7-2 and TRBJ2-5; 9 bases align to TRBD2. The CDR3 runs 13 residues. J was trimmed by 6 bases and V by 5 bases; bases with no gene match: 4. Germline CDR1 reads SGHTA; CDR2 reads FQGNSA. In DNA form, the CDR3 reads TGTGCCAGCAGCCCGGGGACTAGCCAGACCCAGTACTTC. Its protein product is CASSPGTSQTQYF.

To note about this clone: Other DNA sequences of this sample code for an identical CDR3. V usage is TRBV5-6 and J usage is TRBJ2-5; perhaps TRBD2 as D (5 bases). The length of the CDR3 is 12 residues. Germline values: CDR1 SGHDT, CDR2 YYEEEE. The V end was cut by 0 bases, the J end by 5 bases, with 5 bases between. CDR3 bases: TGTGCCAGCAGCTTGGGGAGGGAGACCCAGTACTTC. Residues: CASSLGRETQYF.

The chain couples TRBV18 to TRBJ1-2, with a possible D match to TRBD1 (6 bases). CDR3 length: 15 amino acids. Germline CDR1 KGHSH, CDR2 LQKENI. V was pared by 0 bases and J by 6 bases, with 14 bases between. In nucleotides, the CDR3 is TGTGCCAGCTCACCACCGGGGGCCCTGAGAGATGGCTACACCTTC. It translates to CASSPPGALRDGYTF. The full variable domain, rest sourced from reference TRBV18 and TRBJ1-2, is NAGVMQNPRHLVRRRGQEARLRCSPMKGHSHVYWYRQLPEEGLKFMVYLQKENIIDESGMPKERFSAEFPKEGPSILRIQQVVRGDSAAYFCASSPPGALRDGYTFGSGTRLTVV.

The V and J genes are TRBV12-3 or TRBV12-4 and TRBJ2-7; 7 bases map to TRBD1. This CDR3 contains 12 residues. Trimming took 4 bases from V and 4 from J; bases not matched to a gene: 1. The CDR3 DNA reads TGTGCCAGCAGTTCGACAGGGTACGAGCAGTACTTC. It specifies CASSSTGYEQYF.

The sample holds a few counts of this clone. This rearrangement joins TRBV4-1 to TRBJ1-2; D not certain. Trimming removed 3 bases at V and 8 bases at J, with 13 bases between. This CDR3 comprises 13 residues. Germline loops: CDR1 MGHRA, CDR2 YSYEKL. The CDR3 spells CASSHLSYRGYTF. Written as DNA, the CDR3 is TGCGCCAGCAGCCACTTATCCTACCGCGGCTACACCTTC.

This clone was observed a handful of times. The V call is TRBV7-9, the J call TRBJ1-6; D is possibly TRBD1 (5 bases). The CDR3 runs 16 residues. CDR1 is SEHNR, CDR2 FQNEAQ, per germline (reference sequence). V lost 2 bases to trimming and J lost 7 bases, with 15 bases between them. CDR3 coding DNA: TGTGCCAGCAGCTTACCCATCGGACACGAGAATTCACCCCTCCACTTT. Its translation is CASSLPIGHENSPLHF.

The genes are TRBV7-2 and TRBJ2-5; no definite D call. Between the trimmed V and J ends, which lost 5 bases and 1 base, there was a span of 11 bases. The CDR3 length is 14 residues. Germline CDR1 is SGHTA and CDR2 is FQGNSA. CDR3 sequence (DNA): TGTGCCAGCAGCAGAGACTGGTCCCAAGAGACCCAGTACTTC. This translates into CASSRDWSQETQYF.

Here the CDR3 DNA reads TGCGCCAGCAGCTTGGCCTGGGGGGAGGATGGCTACACCTTC. Translation: CASSLAWGEDGYTF. V is TRBV5-1 and J is TRBJ1-2; a weak D match, TRBD1 (5 bases). The V and J ends lost 0 bases and 6 bases respectively, with 12 bases between them. Germline V gives CDR1 SGHRS, CDR2 YFSETQ. This CDR3 has 14 amino acids. Complete variable domain (other parts from reference TRBV5-1 and TRBJ1-2): KAGVTQTPRYLIKTRGQQVTLSCSPISGHRSVSWYQQTPGQGLQFLFEYFSETQRNKGNFPGRFSGRQFSNSRSEMNVSTLELGDSALYLCASSLAWGEDGYTFGSGTRLTVV.

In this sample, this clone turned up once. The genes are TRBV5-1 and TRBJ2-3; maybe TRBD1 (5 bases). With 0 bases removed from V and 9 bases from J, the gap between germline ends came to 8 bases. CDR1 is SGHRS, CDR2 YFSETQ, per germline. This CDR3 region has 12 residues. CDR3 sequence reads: CASSLEGATQYF. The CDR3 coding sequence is TGCGCCAGCAGCTTGGAAGGGGCGACGCAGTATTTT.

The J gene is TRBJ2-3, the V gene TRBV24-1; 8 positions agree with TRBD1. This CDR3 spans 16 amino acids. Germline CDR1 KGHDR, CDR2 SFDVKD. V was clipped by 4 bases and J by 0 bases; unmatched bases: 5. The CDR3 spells CATSDPDRESTDTQYF. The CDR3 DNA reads TGTGCCACCAGTGACCCGGACAGGGAGAGCACAGATACGCAGTATTTT.

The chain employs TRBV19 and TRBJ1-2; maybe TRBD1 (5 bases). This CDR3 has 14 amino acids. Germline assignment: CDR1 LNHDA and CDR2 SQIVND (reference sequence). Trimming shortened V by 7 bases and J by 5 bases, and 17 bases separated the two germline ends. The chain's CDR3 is CASKMQSGTYGYTF. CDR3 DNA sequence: TGTGCCAGTAAAATGCAGTCGGGGACTTATGGCTACACCTTC.

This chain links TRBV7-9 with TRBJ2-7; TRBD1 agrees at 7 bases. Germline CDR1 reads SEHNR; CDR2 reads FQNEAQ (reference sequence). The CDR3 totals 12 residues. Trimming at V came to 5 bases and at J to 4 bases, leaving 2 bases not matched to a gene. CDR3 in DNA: TGTGCCAGCAGCAAACAGGGGTACGAGCAGTACTTC. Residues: CASSKQGYEQYF. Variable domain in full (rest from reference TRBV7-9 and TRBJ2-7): DTGVSQNPRHKITKRGQNVTFRCDPISEHNRLYWYRQTLGQGPEFLTYFQNEAQLEKSRLLSDRFSAERPKGSFSTLEIQRTEQGDSAMYLCASSKQGYEQYFGPGTRLTVT.

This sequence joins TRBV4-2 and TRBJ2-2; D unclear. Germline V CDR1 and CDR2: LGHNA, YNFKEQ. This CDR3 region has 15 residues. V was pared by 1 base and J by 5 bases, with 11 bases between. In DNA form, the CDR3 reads TGTGCCAGCAGCCAAGTGACACGGATGACCGGGGAGCTGTTTTTT. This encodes CASSQVTRMTGELFF.

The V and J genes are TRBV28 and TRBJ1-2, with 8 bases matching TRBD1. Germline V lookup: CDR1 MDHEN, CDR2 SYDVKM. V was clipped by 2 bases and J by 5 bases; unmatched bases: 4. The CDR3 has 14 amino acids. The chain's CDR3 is CASSLVNRGYGYTF. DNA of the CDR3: TGTGCCAGCAGTTTAGTAAACAGGGGGTATGGCTACACCTTC.

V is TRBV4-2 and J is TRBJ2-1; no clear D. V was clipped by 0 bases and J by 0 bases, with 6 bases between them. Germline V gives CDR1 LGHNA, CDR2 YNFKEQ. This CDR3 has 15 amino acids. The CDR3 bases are TGTGCCAGCAGCCAAGAGGAGAGCTCCTACAATGAGCAGTTCTTC. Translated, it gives CASSQEESSYNEQFF.

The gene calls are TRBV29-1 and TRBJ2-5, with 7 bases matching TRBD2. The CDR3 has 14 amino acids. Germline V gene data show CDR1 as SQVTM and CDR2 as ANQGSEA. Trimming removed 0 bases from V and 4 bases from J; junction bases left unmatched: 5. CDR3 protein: CSVEDSGARETQYF. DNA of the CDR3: TGCAGCGTTGAAGACAGCGGGGCCCGAGAGACCCAGTACTTC.

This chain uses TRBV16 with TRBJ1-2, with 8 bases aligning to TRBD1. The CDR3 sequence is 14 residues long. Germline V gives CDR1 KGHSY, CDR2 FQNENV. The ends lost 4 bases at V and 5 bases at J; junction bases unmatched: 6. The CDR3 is CASSPSGGLYGYTF. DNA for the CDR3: TGTGCCAGCAGCCCATCAGGGGGCCTATATGGCTACACCTTC.

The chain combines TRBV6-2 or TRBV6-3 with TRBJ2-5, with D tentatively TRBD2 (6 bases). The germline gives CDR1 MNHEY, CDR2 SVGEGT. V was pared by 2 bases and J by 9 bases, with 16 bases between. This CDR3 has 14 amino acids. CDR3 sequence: CASSYVEGRYSQYF. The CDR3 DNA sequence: TGTGCCAGCAGTTACGTGGAGGGAAGGTATTCCCAGTACTTC.

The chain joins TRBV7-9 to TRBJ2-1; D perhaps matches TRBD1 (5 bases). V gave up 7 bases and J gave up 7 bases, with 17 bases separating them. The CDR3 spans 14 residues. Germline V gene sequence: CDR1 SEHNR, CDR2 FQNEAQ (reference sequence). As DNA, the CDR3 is TGTGCCAGCACCGAAAGGGGCAGGGCAAATGAGCAGTTCTTC. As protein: CASTERGRANEQFF.

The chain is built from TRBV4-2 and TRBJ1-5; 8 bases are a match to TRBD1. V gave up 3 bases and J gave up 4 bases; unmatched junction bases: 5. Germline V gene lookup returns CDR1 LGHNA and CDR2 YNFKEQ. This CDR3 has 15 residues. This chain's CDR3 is CASSQIGQGNQPQHF. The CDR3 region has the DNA TGTGCCAGCAGCCAGATAGGACAGGGAAATCAGCCCCAGCATTTT.

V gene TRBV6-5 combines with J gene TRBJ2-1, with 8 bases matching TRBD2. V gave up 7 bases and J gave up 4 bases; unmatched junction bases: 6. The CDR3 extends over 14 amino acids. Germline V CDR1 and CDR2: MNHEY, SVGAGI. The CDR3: CASKSGGYYNEQFF. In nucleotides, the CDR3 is TGTGCCAGCAAAAGCGGGGGCTATTACAATGAGCAGTTCTTC.

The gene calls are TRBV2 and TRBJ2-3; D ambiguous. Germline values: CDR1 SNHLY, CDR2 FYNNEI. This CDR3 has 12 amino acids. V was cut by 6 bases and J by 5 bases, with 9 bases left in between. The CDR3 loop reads CASSPLLDTQYF. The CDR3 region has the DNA TGTGCCAGCAGCCCCCTTCTAGATACGCAGTATTTT.